This TCR beta chain originates from a study of shared clonotypes between healthy human individuals. Measured with immunoSEQ multiplex PCR; TCRdb has only the in-frame clones, and not every one. The table includes roughly 1.4 million clones, around 98.5% detected once. The V gene lost 0 bases and the J gene lost 3 bases, with 12 bases spanning the gap. The CDR3 has 15 amino acids. Germline V gene lookup returns CDR1 SGHRS and CDR2 YFSETQ. Source material: naive CD4+ T cells sorted from blood. Described subset: CD45RA+ positively selected. The J gene is TRBJ2-5, the V gene TRBV5-1, with a weak D call TRBD2 (6 bases). This TCR came from a man aged 25 to 40 in good health. The CDR3 region has the DNA TGCGCCAGCAGCTTGGAAGGAGGGTCCGAAGAGACCCAGTACTTC. Encoded protein: CASSLEGGSEETQYF.